Listed here are 20 T cell receptor beta chains from one sample, sequenced in a study of CD8 T cells in ankylosing spondylitis. Study-wide points: A TCR beta motif of eight highly homologous variants appeared characteristic of ankylosing spondylitis blood.

For these receptors, no antigen is known. Each CDR3 protein gets one entry after TCRdb re-called the 5' RACE reads with MiXCR. Among about 540,000 distinct CDR3 sequences listed, roughly 13% were seen once. Sequencing was performed on blood, either unsorted or a sorted T cell fraction (not recorded which). Every receptor here comes from a male donor with ankylosing spondylitis.

This clonotype occurred a few times. The chain joins TRBV12-3 or TRBV12-4 to TRBJ1-5; D is possibly TRBD1 (5 bases). Deletions cut 3 bases from V and 5 bases from J, with 20 bases between. This CDR3 comprises 17 residues. The CDR3 sequence: CASSLIGTGSIDQPQHF. The CDR3 nucleotides read TGTGCCAGCAGTTTGATCGGAACAGGTTCCATCGATCAGCCCCAGCATTTT.

The chain is built from TRBV2 and TRBJ2-3; possibly TRBD1 for D (6 bases). From germline, CDR1 is SNHLY and CDR2 FYNNEI. V shed 4 bases and J shed 5 bases, with 10 bases lying between them. The CDR3 covers 13 residues. CDR3 DNA: TGTGCCAGCAGTGTAACAGGGATAGATACGCAGTATTTT. Amino acid sequence: CASSVTGIDTQYF.

The J gene is TRBJ2-1, the V gene TRBV5-1, with D hard to call. Germline assignment: CDR1 SGHRS and CDR2 YFSETQ. The CDR3 length is 14 residues. V gave up 1 base and J gave up 8 bases, with 13 bases separating them. This CDR3 is CASSLTPPYDEQFF. The DNA for the CDR3 is TGCGCCAGCAGCTTGACCCCCCCTTACGATGAGCAGTTCTTC. Full variable domain (remainder filled in from reference TRBV5-1 and TRBJ2-1): KAGVTQTPRYLIKTRGQQVTLSCSPISGHRSVSWYQQTPGQGLQFLFEYFSETQRNKGNFPGRFSGRQFSNSRSEMNVSTLELGDSALYLCASSLTPPYDEQFFGPGTRLTVL.

This clonotype was detected a few times. V is TRBV2 and J is TRBJ2-5, with 9 positions matching TRBD2. This CDR3 contains 14 residues. CDR1 SNHLY and CDR2 FYNNEI come from the germline V gene. V trimming: 10 bases; J trimming: 7 bases; junction bases outside the gene matches: 13. The CDR3 nucleotides read TGTGCCACCACCGTAGGGACTAGCAGTGTGACCCAGTACTTC. Protein: CATTVGTSSVTQYF.

In this sample, this clonotype turned up a few times. The genes are TRBV7-2 and TRBJ2-7; TRBD1 matches at 7 bases. V lost 5 bases and J lost 3; bases outside the gene matches: 4. The CDR3 contains 13 residues. The germline V gene encodes CDR1 SGHTA and CDR2 FQGNSA. The CDR3 nucleotides are TGTGCCAGCAGCCGGGACAGAATCTACGAGCAGTACTTC. It yields the protein CASSRDRIYEQYF. The full variable domain, rest sourced from reference TRBV7-2 and TRBJ2-7, is GAGVSQSPSNKVTEKGKDVELRCDPISGHTALYWYRQSLGQGLEFLIYFQGNSAPDKSGLPSDRFSAERTGGSVSTLTIQRTQQEDSAVYLCASSRDRIYEQYFGPGTRLTVT.

As concerns this clonotype: One end of the junction fails to match germline, which may point to a read error. The J gene is TRBJ1-1, the V gene TRBV20-1, with a tentative D call TRBD1 (5 bases). CDR3 length: 16 residues. Germline CDR1 DFQATT, CDR2 SNEGSKA (reference sequence). In DNA, the CDR3 is TGCAGTGCCAGAGACGTAGGGGACGGCTCGCGGGGTACGGCTTTCTTT. Translated: CSARDVGDGSRGTAFF.

This clonotype was observed many times. The CDR3 coding sequence is TGCGCCAGCAGCTTGAGGACAGGGGGCTACGAGCAGTACTTC. Residues: CASSLRTGGYEQYF. The chain has TRBV5-1 and TRBJ2-7; TRBD1 matches at 10 bases. The CDR3 is 14 residues long. The germline V gene has CDR1 SGHRS and CDR2 YFSETQ. Trimming cost V 1 base and J 3 bases; bases outside gene matches: 1.

This chain uses TRBV27 with TRBJ2-3; 8 bases match TRBD2. This CDR3 has 15 amino acids. The trim removed 3 bases at V and 5 bases at J, leaving 7 bases unmatched. The germline CDR1 and CDR2 sequences are MNHEY and SMNVEV (reference sequence). The CDR3 DNA reads as TGTGCCAGCAGTTTGGCGACTAGCGAGAGAGATACGCAGTATTTT. Translating it yields CASSLATSERDTQYF.

This clonotype was seen repeatedly, ten times or more. The chain has TRBV10-2 and TRBJ2-4; the D call may be TRBD1 or TRBD2 (5 bases each). V was trimmed by 8 bases and J by 2 bases, leaving 13 bases between them. CDR3 length: 14 residues. Germline CDR1 and CDR2: WSHSY and SAAADI. The CDR3 reads CASRDVGTKNIQYF. In DNA form, the CDR3 reads TGCGCCAGCCGGGACGTTGGAACCAAAAACATTCAGTACTTC.

J is TRBJ1-1 and V is TRBV3-1, with a tentative D call TRBD1 (6 bases). The V gene lost 2 bases and the J gene lost 4 bases, with 14 bases spanning the gap. This CDR3 comprises 15 residues. The germline CDR1 and CDR2 sequences are LGHDT and YNNKEL (reference sequence). The CDR3 region is CASSQIVRGSTEAFF. CDR3 nucleotide sequence: TGTGCCAGCAGCCAAATCGTCAGGGGTAGCACTGAAGCTTTCTTT.

Many counts were recorded for this clonotype. The chain is built from TRBV12-3 or TRBV12-4 and TRBJ1-1, with D perhaps matching TRBD1 (6 bases). This CDR3 contains 13 residues. V dropped 3 bases and J dropped 8 bases, with 13 bases sitting between them. In DNA form, the CDR3 reads TGTGCCAGCAGTTTGAGGGGGTCAGGAGAAGCTTTCTTT. Encoded protein: CASSLRGSGEAFF.

The rearrangement joins TRBV12-3 or TRBV12-4 to TRBJ2-3; TRBD2 matches 7 bases. There are 13 residues in the CDR3. Trimming at V came to 10 bases and at J to 0 bases, leaving 4 bases not matched to a gene. The CDR3, as DNA: TGTGCCACCTCCGGGGGGAGCACAGATACGCAGTATTTT. This translates into CATSGGSTDTQYF.

The rearrangement joins TRBV20-1 to TRBJ2-1; 9 bases match TRBD2. J lost 8 bases, V lost 0 bases, and 8 bases had no gene match. The germline CDR1 and CDR2 sequences are DFQATT and SNEGSKA (reference sequence). CDR3 length: 15 residues. The DNA for the CDR3 is TGCAGTGCTAGAGAGGGACTAGCCCGAGCCCATGAGCAGTTCTTC. Translation: CSAREGLARAHEQFF.

This clonotype was recorded a few times. The chain couples TRBV19 to TRBJ1-6; no clear D gene. The CDR3 sequence is 12 residues long. Per germline, CDR1 LNHDA and CDR2 SQIVND (reference sequence). V was cut by 1 base and J by 7 bases, with 2 bases left in between. The CDR3 spells CASSIVNSPLHF. In nucleotides, the CDR3 is TGTGCCAGTAGTATAGTGAATTCACCCCTCCACTTT.

The rearrangement joins TRBV20-1 to TRBJ2-7; D is undetermined. This CDR3 is built from 15 residues. Germline V lookup: CDR1 DFQATT, CDR2 SNEGSKA (reference sequence). V lost 0 bases to trimming and J lost 1 base, with 13 bases between them. CDR3 amino acids: CSAREKGRRSYEQYF. The CDR3 coding sequence is TGCAGTGCTAGAGAAAAGGGCCGAAGATCCTACGAGCAGTACTTC.

In its sample, this clonotype was seen many times. The chain employs TRBV11-2 and TRBJ2-1, with D possibly matching TRBD2 (5 bases). CDR1 SGHAT and CDR2 FQNNGV come from the germline V gene. The CDR3 runs to 14 residues. V was shortened by 5 bases and J by 6 bases, with 14 bases between the two germline ends. CDR3 nucleotides: TGTGCCAGCAGCCCCCAATGGGAGAGCAATGAGCAGTTCTTC. Translating it yields CASSPQWESNEQFF.

V usage is TRBV7-6 and J usage is TRBJ2-5, with 14 bases that match TRBD2. The CDR3 extends over 18 amino acids. The V gene end was trimmed by 4 bases and the J gene end by 2 bases; junction bases not matched to a gene: 9. Per the germline V gene, CDR1 is SGHVS and CDR2 is FNYEAQ. CDR3 residues: CASSWEGLAGVGQETQYF. As DNA, the CDR3 is TGTGCCAGCAGCTGGGAGGGACTAGCGGGAGTTGGGCAAGAGACCCAGTACTTC.

The V call is TRBV7-9, the J call TRBJ2-7, with a possible D match to TRBD2 (5 bases). Looked up from germline, CDR1 is SEHNR and CDR2 is FQNEAQ (reference sequence). The CDR3 is 14 residues long. Trimming took 5 bases from V and 6 from J, leaving 17 bases between them. The CDR3 nucleotides read TGTGCCAGCAGCCCCCCGGGTGGAGGAAGCGAGCAGTACTTC. The encoded protein is CASSPPGGGSEQYF.

The chain recombines TRBV6-5 with TRBJ1-4, with unresolved D. Looked up from germline, CDR1 is MNHEY and CDR2 is SVGAGI. The CDR3 covers 14 residues. V shed 4 bases and J shed 8 bases, with 14 bases lying between them. CDR3 protein: CASSFAGVGEKLFF. The CDR3 bases are TGTGCCAGCAGTTTTGCCGGGGTTGGGGAAAAACTGTTTTTT.

Worth noting for this clonotype: One end of the junction varies from germline; a read error may be responsible. The rearrangement uses TRBV11-3 and TRBJ2-3; tentatively, D is TRBD2 (6 bases). Per the germline V gene, CDR1 is SGHNT and CDR2 is YENEEA. The CDR3 runs 15 residues. In DNA, the CDR3 is TGTGCCAGCAGCTTAGCGGGAGACCCCCCAGATATGCAGTATTTT. This gives the protein CASSLAGDPPDMQYF.